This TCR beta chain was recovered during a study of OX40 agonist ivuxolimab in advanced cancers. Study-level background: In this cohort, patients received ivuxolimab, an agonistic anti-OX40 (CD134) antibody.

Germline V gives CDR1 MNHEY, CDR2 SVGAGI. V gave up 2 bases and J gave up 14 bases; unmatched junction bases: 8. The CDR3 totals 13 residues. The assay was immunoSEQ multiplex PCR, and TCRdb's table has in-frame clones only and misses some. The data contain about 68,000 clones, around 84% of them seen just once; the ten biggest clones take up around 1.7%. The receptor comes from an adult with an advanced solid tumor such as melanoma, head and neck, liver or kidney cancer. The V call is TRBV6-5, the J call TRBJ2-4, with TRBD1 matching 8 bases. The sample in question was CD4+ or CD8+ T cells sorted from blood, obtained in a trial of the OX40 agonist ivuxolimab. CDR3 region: CASSYQGQGFKYF. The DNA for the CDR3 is TGTGCCAGCAGTTACCAAGGACAGGGATTTAAGTACTTC.